This T cell receptor (beta chain) is from a study of vaccination effects on CD4 cells after COVID-19. Assay used: immunoSEQ multiplex PCR; TCRdb lists only in-frame clones, some missing. The sample consists of 35,000 to 55,000 clones, 60% to 75% of them appearing once. With 1 base removed from V and 5 bases from J, the gap between germline ends came to 17 bases. The CDR3 extends over 16 amino acids. Per germline, CDR1 LNHDA and CDR2 SQIVND (reference sequence). Antigen-specific CD4+ T cells were first expanded with viral peptide pools by the ViraFEST assay and only then sequenced. Investigators separated out CD4+ T cells once around 9 days of culture had passed. PCR confirmed that the person was infected with SARS-CoV-2 between March and December 2020. A note on this clone: The antigen is unknown.

The input for sequencing was CD4+ T cells from PBMCs cultured with a peptide pool, taken before COVID-19 vaccination. The TCR originated in a human donor who had a prior SARS-CoV-2 infection. This chain joins TRBV19 and TRBJ2-5; TRBD1 is a possible D gene (5 bases). As DNA, the CDR3 is TGTGCCAGTAGTATAGCCCCGGGCAGGCAGGGCGAGACCCAGTACTTC. Amino acids: CASSIAPGRQGETQYF.